The 8 T cell receptor beta chains below were found in one sample sequenced in a study of T cells after yellow fever vaccination. TCRdb itself ran the 5' RACE reads through MiXCR, one entry per CDR3 protein. The table records 500,000 to 650,000 distinct CDR3 sequences, about a sixth of them present only once. This specimen consisted of PBMCs, obtained about 5 days after the first yellow fever vaccination. These receptors came from a man younger than 35 who received the YFV17D yellow fever vaccine.

The rearrangement joins TRBV10-1 to TRBJ2-1; 7 bases are a match to TRBD2. Trimming removed 4 bases from V and 9 bases from J; junction bases left unmatched: 12. The CDR3 is 15 residues long. Germline values: CDR1 WNHNN, CDR2 SYGVQD (reference sequence). CDR3 DNA sequence: TGCGCCAGCAGTGTCGGGAGGAGGTGCGGCCCTGAGCAGTTCTTC. This sequence encodes CASSVGRRCGPEQFF.

The V gene is TRBV11-3, the J gene TRBJ2-5; maybe TRBD2 (6 bases). Germline V gene lookup returns CDR1 SGHNT and CDR2 YENEEA. The V gene lost 2 bases and the J gene lost 7 bases, with 20 bases spanning the gap. CDR3 size: 16 residues. In nucleotides, the CDR3 is TGTGCCAGCAGCTTACTAGGGACTGGGCGATGGGGGACCCAGTACTTC. The encoded protein is CASSLLGTGRWGTQYF.

The V call is TRBV18, the J call TRBJ1-3; unclear D gene. V lost 2 bases and J 3 bases, leaving 5 bases between the germline ends. CDR3 length equals 13 residues. Germline loops: CDR1 KGHSH, CDR2 LQKENI. CDR3 bases: TGTGCCAGCTCACCAATGGATGGAAACACCATATATTTT. Translation: CASSPMDGNTIYF.

V usage is TRBV6-6 and J usage is TRBJ2-7, with D possibly matching TRBD2 (5 bases). CDR3 length: 13 amino acids. The germline gives CDR1 MNHNY, CDR2 SVGAGI (reference sequence). Trimming removed 4 bases from V and 2 bases from J, with 9 bases in between. The chain's CDR3 is CASSSGVTYEQYF. The CDR3 nucleotides read TGTGCCAGCAGTTCCGGGGTAACCTACGAGCAGTACTTC.

The V gene is TRBV20-1, the J gene TRBJ2-2; TRBD2 aligns across 9 bases. Trimming removed 5 bases from V and 7 bases from J; junction bases left unmatched: 5. The CDR3 has 13 residues. Germline assignment: CDR1 DFQATT and CDR2 SNEGSKA (reference sequence). The CDR3 loop reads CSAPKRGVGELFF. In DNA, the CDR3 is TGCAGTGCTCCTAAGCGGGGGGTCGGGGAGCTGTTTTTT.

Many counts were recorded for this clonotype. This chain joins TRBV3-1 and TRBJ1-1; D unclear. Looked up from germline, CDR1 is LGHDT and CDR2 is YNNKEL (reference sequence). CDR3 size: 13 residues. Trimming pared 4 bases from V and 3 bases from J, leaving 9 bases between. The CDR3 DNA reads TGTGCCAGCAGCCGGAATGATGACACTGAAGCTTTCTTT. It translates to CASSRNDDTEAFF.

The V call is TRBV19, the J call TRBJ2-1; no clear D. The CDR3 loop spans 13 amino acids. V lost 0 bases and J lost 10, with 10 bases in between. Looked up from germline, CDR1 is LNHDA and CDR2 is SQIVND (reference sequence). The CDR3 sequence is CASSIDRRLEQFF. DNA for the CDR3: TGTGCCAGTAGTATAGATCGGAGACTGGAGCAGTTCTTC.

The gene calls are TRBV4-1 and TRBJ2-2; no firm D call. From germline, CDR1 is MGHRA and CDR2 YSYEKL. The V end was cut by 4 bases, the J end by 6 bases, with 6 bases between. This CDR3 comprises 12 residues. The CDR3 loop reads CASSPAAGELFF. The CDR3 DNA is TGCGCCAGCAGCCCCGCGGCCGGGGAGCTGTTTTTT.